This T cell receptor (beta chain) emerged from a study of radiation and T cells in renal cell carcinoma. Points from the study as a whole: Pretreatment tumor biopsies were lacking, so baseline clonotypes are unknown. In blood, top tumor clones expanded by 2 weeks, shrinking by 4.

Only in-frame clones appear in the TCRdb table, and some are missing; sequencing was by immunoSEQ multiplex PCR. This repertoire shows about 170,000 clones, about 88% found once; its top ten account for approximately 10%. Time point here: blood 4 weeks post-SBRT, at nephrectomy. Treatment in this sample: 15 Gy SBRT to primary tumor, nephrectomy 4 weeks later. Nephrectomy followed 15 Gy stereotactic body radiation by 4 weeks. Radiation-treated patients gave blood at baseline, week 2 and week 4. Germline CDR1 is GTSNPN and CDR2 is SVGIG (reference sequence). This CDR3 region has 13 residues. Trimming took off 0 bases at V and 7 bases at J, with 12 bases between the two ends. In this sample, this clone turned up a few times. No antigen is known for it.

The V call is TRBV30, the J call TRBJ1-2; D is unclear. The sample was blood, taken from a patient whose treatment included radiotherapy and nephrectomy. This clonotype originated in a woman in her forties or fifties with renal cell carcinoma. The CDR3 loop is CAWSVTWESGYTF. CDR3 nucleotides: TGTGCCTGGAGTGTAACGTGGGAATCTGGCTACACCTTC.